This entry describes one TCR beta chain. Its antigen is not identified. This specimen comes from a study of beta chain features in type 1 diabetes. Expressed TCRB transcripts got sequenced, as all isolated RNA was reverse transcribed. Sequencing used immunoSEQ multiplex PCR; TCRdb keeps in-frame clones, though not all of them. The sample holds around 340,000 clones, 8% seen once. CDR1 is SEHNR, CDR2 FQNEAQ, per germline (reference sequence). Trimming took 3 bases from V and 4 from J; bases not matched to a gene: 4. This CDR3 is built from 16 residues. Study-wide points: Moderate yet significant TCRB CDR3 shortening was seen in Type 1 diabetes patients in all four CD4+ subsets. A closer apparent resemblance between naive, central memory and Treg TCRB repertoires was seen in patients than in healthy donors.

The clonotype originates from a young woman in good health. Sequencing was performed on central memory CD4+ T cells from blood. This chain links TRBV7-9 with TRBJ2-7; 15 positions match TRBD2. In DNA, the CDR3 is TGTGCCAGCAGCTTGGGACTAGCGGGAGGACGTTACGAGCAGTACTTC. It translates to CASSLGLAGGRYEQYF. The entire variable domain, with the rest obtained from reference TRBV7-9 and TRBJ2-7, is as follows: DTGVSQNPRHKITKRGQNVTFRCDPISEHNRLYWYRQTLGQGPEFLTYFQNEAQLEKSRLLSDRFSAERPKGSFSTLEIQRTEQGDSAMYLCASSLGLAGGRYEQYFGPGTRLTVT.